This T cell receptor (beta chain) was profiled in a study of blood T cell repertoires in COVID-19. About the research overall: T cells, B-cell-depleted T cells, or PBMCs supplied cDNA or gDNA.

V lost 11 bases and J 8 bases, leaving 15 bases between the germline ends. The germline V gene has CDR1 LNHDA and CDR2 SQIVND (reference sequence). This CDR3 is 11 amino acids long. Here immunoSEQ multiplex PCR was the method, and the copy in TCRdb shows in-frame clones only, minus some. The sample contains 270,000 or so clones, about four fifths of which appear only once. Sequenced input: peripheral blood. This receptor was identified in a human donor with COVID-19, enrolled during active disease. The donor label of this sample is uncertain. The V call is TRBV19, the J call TRBJ1-2, with no clear D. In DNA, the CDR3 is TGTGCCGTCAAGTTGGGCTGGGGCTACACCTTC. This encodes CAVKLGWGYTF.